The T cell receptor (beta chain) under discussion was sequenced for a study of cytomegalovirus exposure and HLA in healthy donors. Germline lookup yields CDR1 SGHDT and CDR2 YYEEEE. The ends were cut back, 0 bases at V and 2 bases at J, with 8 bases in the middle. The CDR3 spans 14 residues. General study points: TCR beta chain V- and J-gene trimming was linked, in a later analysis, to a missense variant in DCLRE1C.

Primers for the PCR totalled 60 Vbeta and 13 Jbeta. Using immunoSEQ multiplex PCR, the repertoire was profiled, and TCRdb retains in-frame clones only, with some absent. The data contain some 120,000 clones, roughly 80% of them singletons. Turning to this clone: Its antigen is unknown.

What was sequenced was PBMCs. V is TRBV5-6 and J is TRBJ2-5; D is ambiguous. The receptor's source is a man younger than 45 in good health and CMV-seronegative. CDR3 sequence: CASSLGSTQETQYF. The CDR3 DNA reads as TGTGCCAGCAGCTTGGGGTCAACACAAGAGACCCAGTACTTC.